One sample yielded the 18 T cell receptor beta chains listed below, sequenced in a study of shared T cell receptors in the human thymus (dated by TCRdb to the early 2020s). Receptors were amplified or captured by the immunoSEQ multiplex PCR assay. TCRdb mirrors the immuneACCESS table, restricted to in-frame sequences. Some clones are absent from its copies; in checked studies, under half trace to an unresolved V gene, and the reason for the others is unknown. Counted in this sample were hundreds of thousands of clones; 87% of them appeared once. The ten largest make up 0.0094% of the sample. The data were also submitted as part of a second study, on human thymus T cells.

Specimen: thymocytes. The receptors here all came from a boy under two years old with a congenital heart defect. Donor details come from another sample of the same person, matched by shared clones.

V usage is TRBV6-5 and J usage is TRBJ1-1; 7 bases align to TRBD1. Germline V gene data show CDR1 as MNHEY and CDR2 as SVGAGI. The CDR3 loop spans 15 amino acids. V lost 2 bases to trimming and J lost 1 base; unmatched junction nucleotides: 4. CDR3: CASSYHRGRNTEAFF. CDR3 nucleotide sequence: TGTGCCAGCAGTTACCACAGGGGTCGGAACACTGAAGCTTTCTTT.

The chain recombines TRBV7-9 with TRBJ1-1, with 10 bases lining up with TRBD1. Germline V gene sequence: CDR1 SEHNR, CDR2 FQNEAQ (reference sequence). Trimming removed 1 base from V and 1 base from J; junction bases left unmatched: 9. The length of the CDR3 is 18 residues. This CDR3 reads CASSLVSGQGEQNTEAFF. CDR3 nucleotide sequence: TGTGCCAGCAGCTTAGTGAGTGGACAGGGGGAGCAGAACACTGAAGCTTTCTTT.

V is TRBV6-4 and J is TRBJ2-5, with TRBD1 as a possible D gene (6 bases). The CDR3 is 13 residues long. The germline V gene encodes CDR1 MRHNA and CDR2 SNTAGT. V was cut by 4 bases and J by 2 bases, with 8 bases left in between. The CDR3 here is CASSGTAQETQYF. The CDR3 DNA sequence: TGTGCCAGCAGTGGGACAGCTCAAGAGACCCAGTACTTC.

This chain connects TRBV7-8 to TRBJ1-4; D gene ambiguous. The germline CDR1 and CDR2 sequences are SGHVS and FQNEAQ. The V end lost 2 bases, the J end lost 4 bases, and 8 bases lay between the germline ends. The CDR3 has 14 residues. CDR3 nucleotides: TGTGCCAGCAGCTTAAGACACGGTAATGAAAAACTGTTTTTT. This translates into CASSLRHGNEKLFF.

V is TRBV6-5 and J is TRBJ2-3; 10 nucleotides align to TRBD2. The germline V gene encodes CDR1 MNHEY and CDR2 SVGAGI. The ends lost 2 bases at V and 3 bases at J; junction bases unmatched: 5. The CDR3 is 16 residues long. Here the CDR3 reads CASSYGRLAGTDTQYF. As DNA, the CDR3 is TGTGCCAGCAGTTACGGGAGACTAGCGGGTACAGATACGCAGTATTTT.

V and J are TRBV27 and TRBJ2-4; D is unresolved. The V gene lost 5 bases and the J gene lost 4 bases, with 24 bases spanning the gap. This CDR3 is built from 18 residues. CDR1 and CDR2 (germline): MNHEY, SMNVEV (reference sequence). The CDR3 is CASSPAPPGVPLKNIQYF. In DNA, the CDR3 is TGTGCCAGCAGTCCCGCCCCCCCGGGTGTTCCCCTTAAAAACATTCAGTACTTC.

The gene calls are TRBV28 and TRBJ2-2, with 7 bases identical to TRBD1. From germline, CDR1 is MDHEN and CDR2 SYDVKM. CDR3 size: 15 residues. With 6 bases clipped from V and 0 bases from J, the junction kept 4 bases outside the gene matches. DNA of the CDR3: TGTGCCAGCAGGAAGGGGACAGCGAACACCGGGGAGCTGTTTTTT. Encoded protein: CASRKGTANTGELFF.

The chain links TRBV7-2 to TRBJ2-4; 9 positions match TRBD1. The V segment lost 6 bases and the J segment 9 bases; nucleotides outside the gene matches: 6. Germline-derived CDR1 and CDR2 are SGHTA and FQGNSA. CDR3 length equals 13 residues. The CDR3 spells CASRRGTGCIQYF. The CDR3 DNA sequence: TGTGCCAGCAGACGCGGGACAGGGTGCATTCAGTACTTC.

The chain recombines TRBV7-3 with TRBJ2-7; perhaps TRBD1 as D (5 bases). The CDR3 contains 13 residues. The V gene's germline CDR1 is SGHTA and CDR2 FQGTGA. Between the trimmed V and J ends, which lost 1 base and 5 bases, there was a span of 9 bases. The CDR3 DNA reads TGTGCCAGCAGCTTAAGGGGCGACCACGAGCAGTACTTC. Its protein is CASSLRGDHEQYF.

The chain couples TRBV28 to TRBJ1-2, with 8 bases lining up with TRBD1. The J segment lost 6 bases and the V segment lost 4 bases, leaving 4 bases of the junction unmatched. CDR3 length equals 13 residues. From germline, CDR1 is MDHEN and CDR2 SYDVKM. The chain's CDR3 is CASSSRGRDGYTF. CDR3 nucleotides: TGTGCCAGCAGTTCCAGGGGGCGGGATGGCTACACCTTC.

The chain carries TRBV28 and TRBJ1-1, with a tentative D call TRBD1 (6 bases). The germline V and J ends were trimmed by 7 bases and 1 base, with 13 bases remaining between them. The CDR3 covers 14 residues. CDR1 and CDR2 from the germline V gene are MDHEN and SYDVKM. The CDR3 region is CASNADSENTEAFF. CDR3 nucleotides: TGTGCCAGCAATGCGGACAGCGAGAACACTGAAGCTTTCTTT.

V is TRBV30 and J is TRBJ1-2; TRBD1 matches at 8 bases. CDR1 is GTSNPN, CDR2 SVGIG, per germline (reference sequence). The CDR3 covers 15 residues. V was clipped by 3 bases and J by 7 bases; unmatched bases: 13. The CDR3 is CAWSPDRGSEFGYTF. The CDR3 region has the DNA TGTGCCTGGAGCCCAGACAGGGGATCGGAATTTGGCTACACCTTC.

The chain carries TRBV5-1 and TRBJ1-6; the D gene is possibly TRBD1 (5 bases). The CDR3 consists of 14 residues. The V end lost 0 bases, the J end lost 11 bases, and 12 bases lay between the germline ends. Germline V gives CDR1 SGHRS, CDR2 YFSETQ. The CDR3 loop is CASSLAGDTTPLHF. The CDR3 nucleotides are TGCGCCAGCAGCTTGGCGGGGGATACGACACCCCTCCACTTT.

The chain carries TRBV6-1 and TRBJ1-5, with 12 bases identical to TRBD1. The CDR3 is made up of 17 amino acids. After removal of 4 bases from V and 0 bases from J, the junction contained 4 bases not matched to a gene. Germline V lookup: CDR1 MNHNS, CDR2 SASEGT. CDR3 bases: TGTGCCAGCAGTGGGGACAGGGGGCAGGATAGCAATCAGCCCCAGCATTTT. Translating gives CASSGDRGQDSNQPQHF.

This chain joins TRBV13 and TRBJ2-2; TRBD1 might be the D (5 bases). Germline assignment: CDR1 PRHDT and CDR2 FYEKMQ (reference sequence). The CDR3 covers 15 residues. Trimming removed 5 bases at V and 6 bases at J, with 16 bases between. CDR3 region: CASSELTVSSGELFF. CDR3 coding DNA: TGTGCCAGCAGCGAGTTGACAGTATCATCCGGGGAGCTGTTTTTT.

The V and J genes are TRBV19 and TRBJ2-7, with 10 bases lining up with TRBD2. This CDR3 comprises 15 residues. Germline V gives CDR1 LNHDA, CDR2 SQIVND (reference sequence). J gave up 1 base and V 6 bases, and 6 bases lay outside the gene matches. In DNA form, the CDR3 reads TGTGCCAGTAGCATGCCAGCGGGGGGGTCCTACGAGCAGTACTTC. Residues: CASSMPAGGSYEQYF.

The CDR3 region has the DNA TGTGCCAGCAGCTTGTCCTCTAGCGGGGGCCCCACCGGGGAGCTGTTTTTT. Translating gives CASSLSSSGGPTGELFF. This chain links TRBV5-6 with TRBJ2-2; 10 positions match TRBD2. The V gene end was trimmed by 1 base and the J gene end by 4 bases; junction bases not matched to a gene: 7. Germline lookup yields CDR1 SGHDT and CDR2 YYEEEE. The CDR3 runs to 17 residues.

V gene TRBV13 combines with J gene TRBJ2-2; 11 nucleotides line up with TRBD1. The CDR3 has 18 residues. Germline lookup yields CDR1 PRHDT and CDR2 FYEKMQ (reference sequence). V shed 2 bases and J 2 bases; nucleotides not matched to a gene: 7. CDR3 DNA sequence: TGTGCCAGCAGCTTAAGTGGCGGGACAGGGGGAAACACCGGGGAGCTGTTTTTT. Translation: CASSLSGGTGGNTGELFF.